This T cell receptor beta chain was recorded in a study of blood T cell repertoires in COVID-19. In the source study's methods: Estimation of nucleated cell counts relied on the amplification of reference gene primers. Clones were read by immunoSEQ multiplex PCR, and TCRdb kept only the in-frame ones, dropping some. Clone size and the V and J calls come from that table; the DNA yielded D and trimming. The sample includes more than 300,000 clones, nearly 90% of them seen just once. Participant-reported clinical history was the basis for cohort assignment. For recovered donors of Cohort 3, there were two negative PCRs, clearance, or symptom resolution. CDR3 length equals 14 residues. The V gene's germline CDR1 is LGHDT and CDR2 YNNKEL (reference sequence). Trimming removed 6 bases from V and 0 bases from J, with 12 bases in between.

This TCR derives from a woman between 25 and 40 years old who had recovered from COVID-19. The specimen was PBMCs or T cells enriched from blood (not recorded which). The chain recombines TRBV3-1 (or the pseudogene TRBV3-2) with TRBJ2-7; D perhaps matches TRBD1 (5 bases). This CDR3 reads CASRPHDSSYEQYF. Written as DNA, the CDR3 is TGTGCCAGCAGACCCCACGACAGCTCCTACGAGCAGTACTTC.